This paragraph reports one T cell receptor beta chain. Antigen specificity is unknown. From germline, CDR1 is SQVTM and CDR2 ANQGSEA. This CDR3 contains 15 residues. Between the trimmed V and J ends, which lost 6 bases and 0 bases, there was a span of 14 bases. This sample was included in a study of cytomegalovirus exposure and HLA in healthy donors. Regarding the study as a whole: Reported results showed that the classifier diagnosed cytomegalovirus status with high specificity and sensitivity. Sequencing likely produced, as an artifact, a cluster of highly shared sequence variants.

Healthy bone marrow donors made up the donors. A multiplex PCR was run with 60 Vbeta primers and 13 Jbeta primers. Produced via immunoSEQ multiplex PCR; TCRdb's table is partial and in-frame only. The data hold 160,000 or so clones, with around four fifths observed a single time. This clonotype was sampled from a young woman in good health and CMV-seronegative. The rearrangement joins TRBV29-1 to TRBJ1-4; possibly TRBD1 for D (6 bases). Sequenced material: PBMCs. DNA of the CDR3: TGCAGCGTCCAAGGGACACTTGCAACTAATGAAAAACTGTTTTTT. Its translation is CSVQGTLATNEKLFF.